Included here is one T cell receptor (beta chain) sequence, with context. Sequence at one end of the junction differs from germline and may be a read error. The source of the sample is a study of glioma-infiltrating T cells. The iRepertoire nested amplicon-rescue multiplex PCR amplified TCR alpha and beta CDR3s from RNA. TCRdb ran MiXCR on the multiplex PCR reads and lists one entry per CDR3 protein. The sample yields fewer than 250,000 distinct CDR3 sequences, 32% seen once. This receptor was taken from a human donor with low-grade glioma or glioblastoma, undergoing nonglioma brain surgery, or in good health (not recorded which). The sequenced sample was glioma tissue, nonneoplastic brain tissue, or PBMCs (not recorded which).

CDR3 loop: CSAGPGQAMLGYAF. The CDR3 coding sequence is TGCAGTGCCGGGCCGGGACAGGCCATGCTTGGCTACGCCTTC. The chain is built from TRBV20-1 and TRBJ1-2; 8 bases are shared with TRBD1. CDR3 length: 14 amino acids. Per germline, CDR1 DFQATT and CDR2 SNEGSKA (reference sequence).